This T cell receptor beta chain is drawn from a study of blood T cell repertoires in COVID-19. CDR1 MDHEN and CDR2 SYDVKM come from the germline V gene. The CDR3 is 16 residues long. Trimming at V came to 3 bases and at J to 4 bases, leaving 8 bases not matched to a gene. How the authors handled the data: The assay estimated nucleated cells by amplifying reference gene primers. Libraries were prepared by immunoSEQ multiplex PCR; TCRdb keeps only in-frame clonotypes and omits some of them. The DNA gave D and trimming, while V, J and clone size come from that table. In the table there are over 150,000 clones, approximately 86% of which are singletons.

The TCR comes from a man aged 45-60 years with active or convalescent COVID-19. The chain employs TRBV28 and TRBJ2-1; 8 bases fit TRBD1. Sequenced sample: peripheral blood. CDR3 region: CASSFRFQGAYNEQFF. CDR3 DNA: TGTGCCAGCAGTTTCAGGTTCCAGGGGGCATACAATGAGCAGTTCTTC.